This paragraph covers one T cell receptor (beta chain) sequence. No cognate antigen has been identified for it. No base qualities exist here, and no much larger clone lies one base off it. V is reduced by 6 bases and J by 6 bases, leaving a spacing of 15 bases between them. Measured from the cysteine to the phenylalanine, the CDR3 is 15 residues long. Left in the record is the CDR3 DNA by itself, 45 bases read in frame from the first base. The germline V gene gives CDR1 as MDHEN and CDR2 as SYDVKM. This specimen belongs to a study of cytomegalovirus exposure and HLA in healthy donors (dated by TCRdb to about 2017). Turning to the overall study: An earlier analysis of more than 550 of the donors reported under 300 Gb of sequence data and around 110 million unique TCR beta sequences obtained from around 180 million T cells. Roughly five DR-DQ haplotypes were handled as single units for association and clustering because linkage in the cohort was strong. Along with the approximately 650-subject first cohort, a separate validation cohort of approximately 110 different subjects was used. An early release covering some 640 HLA-typed donors comprised about 320 gigabases of sequencing data and roughly 85 million unique TCR sequences. An earlier analysis of roughly 580 of the donors used high-throughput TCR beta sequencing to judge whether each TCR beta V gene segment behaved as functional or pseudogenic. A later analysis re-examined previously published TCR beta repertoires from more than 650 donors and added high-resolution HLA genotyping to investigate patterns of TCR occurrence. Alongside the repertoire data, information on donor age, sex, ethnicity and CMV serostatus was compiled. Using immunosequencing, the study profiled T cell repertoires from 500 to 800 subjects and related those repertoires to cytomegalovirus serostatus. All discovery cohort repertoires had been generated using a single sequencing platform. The study aimed to test whether signatures of past pathogen exposure could be identified by cataloging public T cell receptors. Rather than using new phenotypic data, the later analysis identified candidate immune exposures from TCR beta sequences and from how often those sequences occurred across donors. A later genetic analysis took genome-wide SNP genotypes for about 55% of the 666 donors and used that subset as a discovery cohort. Class I and class II HLA loci were covered by the typing at four-digit resolution. Of the roughly 390 genotyped donors, about 84% fell in the genetic ancestry cluster associated with self-reported Caucasian donors. To predict cytomegalovirus infection status, the study combined high-throughput TCR immunosequencing, statistical association of individual TCRs with disease status, and machine learning. Among 350 to 400 genotyped donors of the cohort, an average of around 240,000 unique TCR beta nucleotide sequences were sequenced per donor, roughly 20% of them non-productive. Typing coverage varied by locus: roughly 629-630 donors for A, B, C, DRB1 and DQB1; roughly 510 for DQA1; nearly 610 for DPA1; approximately 470 for DPB1. Broader findings and caveats from the paper: In an earlier analysis of about 540 of the donors, most TCR beta V segments were observed in productive rearrangements about 90% or about 30% of the time, broadly matching IMGT annotations. When HLA alleles, especially DR and DQ, strongly co-occurred, TCR associations were difficult to assign to individual alleles. Some IMGT-functional V segments, including TRBV6-2 and TRBV6-3, could not be told apart with the 87-base-pair reads, so those segments were excluded. Most TCR sequences were seen in very few donors, while some public TCRs were found in many individuals. In a later genetic analysis, fewer N-insertions in productive TCRs were reported among donors in an Asian-associated ancestry cluster than the roughly 640-donor mean. CMV serostatus was the only immune exposure information available for the cohort. A later analysis found that most CMV-associated TCR beta chains appeared HLA-restricted, with HLA associations seemingly driven largely by CMV exposure. In a later analysis, TCR association rates were found to vary across HLA loci, with the most associated TCRs seen for DRB1 alleles and the fewest for HLA-C alleles. Because HLA typing was unavailable for some donors at each locus, only the typed subset was used in association tests. In the study, some 160 TCR beta chains were listed as associated with cytomegalovirus. In this cohort, only TCR beta chains were sequenced, and detectable features were limited by the absence of alpha or paired-chain data. A few of the identified cytomegalovirus-associated TCR beta chains were confirmed in vitro to be specific for cytomegalovirus antigens. Correlated functional status among segregating V segments might reflect linkage disequilibrium, but an unknown experimental factor could not be ruled out. The authors suggested that the approach could potentially be extended to other disease states and immunological phenotypes. Presence/absence analyses assumed roughly uniform sequencing depth across donors, an assumption that may not hold. Because counts were too low, roughly 16 rarely observed V segments, including chromosome 9 orphons, were excluded from the earlier analysis of a few hundred of the donors. A further reported finding was that TCR beta sequences accurately predicted the HLA-A and HLA-B alleles for most subjects in the first cohort. The classifier was reported to diagnose cytomegalovirus status with high specificity and sensitivity in both the original and validation cohorts. A later analysis found that HLA-associated TCR beta chains were more clonally expanded and had lower generation probabilities than equally common non-associated chains. In a later genetic analysis, a missense DCLRE1C variant was associated with V-gene and J-gene trimming of TCR beta chains, and the association was replicated in an independent cohort. Several of the top co-occurrence clusters appeared to be linked to parvovirus B19, influenza, CMV and Epstein-Barr virus, according to a later analysis. The sequencing pipeline was judged likely to have produced a cluster of highly shared sequence variants as a technical artifact. Specific HLA alleles were associated with roughly 17,000 TCR beta sequences at a false discovery rate of 0.05 in a later analysis.

Library preparation used the immunoSEQ multiplex PCR assay. For the multiplex PCR, a mixture combining 60 forward primers for TCR Vbeta segments and 13 reverse primers for TCR Jbeta segments was used. A multiplex PCR assay on genomic DNA amplified the CDR3 region of rearranged TCR beta genes. The amplified TCR beta libraries were sequenced on the Illumina HiSeq System as 87-base-pair reads. The paper's processing steps were these. In a later analysis, around 80 million unique TCR beta chains were counted across the roughly 700 repertoires, and roughly 11 million of these chains were shared by at least two donors. Raw reads were error-corrected and collapsed into unique sequences with a nearest-neighbor algorithm that merged closely related sequences to remove PCR and sequencing errors. V, D and J gene segments were assigned by aligning CDR3 sequences to IMGT reference sequences. For a sequence to be retained, at least a six-nucleotide match to both a V gene segment and a J gene segment was required. A rearrangement counted as productive if the CDR3 had no stop codons and remained in frame with V and J, and every other rearrangement counted as non-productive. Following IMGT convention, CDR3 was defined as the stretch from the second conserved V-encoded cysteine up to the conserved J-encoded phenylalanine. The earlier analysis of about 590 of the donors excluded sequences that lacked an unambiguous match to a single V gene segment. In an earlier analysis of a few hundred of the donors, a V segment was called functional when productive rearrangements were above 56.7%, and segregating when the standard deviation between donors exceeded 5%. A statistical classification framework was built for diagnosing cytomegalovirus status from the catalog of TCR beta chain sequences. In a later analysis, V and J genes were assigned by comparing TCR nucleotide sequences against IMGT/GENE-DB human TR gene sequences. Using the TCRdist pipeline, a later analysis assigned CDR3 sequences along with most-parsimonious VDJ recombination scenarios. In a later analysis, every TCR beta chain was defined by the combination of its CDR3 amino acid sequence and its V-gene family, and reads without a unique V-gene family were dropped. A later analysis removed several hundred highly shared, low-generation-probability nucleotide sequences to deal with suspected cross-contamination and a sequencing artifact. In a later analysis, a clonal expansion index for each public chain was calculated from normalized within-repertoire ranks of inferred template counts. Generation probabilities in a later analysis came from a VDJ recombination model fitted to out-of-frame rearrangements, and those results were checked against IGoR. Hypergeometric tests were used in a later analysis to score TCR-TCR, TCR-HLA and TCR-CMV co-occurrence, with a repertoire-size bias correction applied to the TCR pairs. To estimate false discovery rates, a later analysis permuted the HLA or CMV assignments 20 times. In a later analysis, co-occurring TCRs were grouped using DBSCAN, with TCRdist sequence similarity added in when clustering inside HLA-allele-positive subsets. Repertoires with fewer than 30,000 or more than 120,000 public chains were left out of co-occurrence clustering, as were a handful of repertoires with anomalous nucleotide sharing. TCRdb limited this immuneACCESS table to in-frame rearrangements with V and J called. A share of clones is missing; checked studies link under half to unresolved V genes, and the rest is unexplained. The D gene and trimming were derived from the DNA, and the V and J assignments and clone size from that table. The sample table records approximately 170,000 clones; about three quarters of these occur just once. The ten most abundant clones make up roughly 4.5% of the sample.

The cohort consisted of 600 or so healthy bone marrow donors. At the time of sampling, all cohort members were nominally healthy, though unrecorded immune exposures were likely present. The donor was CMV seropositive and was included in the group of 290 or so seropositive cohort members. A peripheral blood sample was provided by each donor, and peripheral blood mononuclear cells were used for TCR beta sequencing. The Qiagen DNeasy Blood Extraction Kit was used to extract genomic DNA from the blood cell samples. The sequenced material came from PBMCs. The receptor's source is a man younger than 35 in good health and CMV-seropositive. The chain is encoded by TRBV28 joined to TRBJ1-6; the D region possibly corresponds to TRBD1 (5 bases align). Read as DNA, the sequence is TGTGCCAGCAGCCGGCGGGGGTTAAGTAATTCACCCCTCCACTTT. Its protein product is CASSRRGLSNSPLHF.